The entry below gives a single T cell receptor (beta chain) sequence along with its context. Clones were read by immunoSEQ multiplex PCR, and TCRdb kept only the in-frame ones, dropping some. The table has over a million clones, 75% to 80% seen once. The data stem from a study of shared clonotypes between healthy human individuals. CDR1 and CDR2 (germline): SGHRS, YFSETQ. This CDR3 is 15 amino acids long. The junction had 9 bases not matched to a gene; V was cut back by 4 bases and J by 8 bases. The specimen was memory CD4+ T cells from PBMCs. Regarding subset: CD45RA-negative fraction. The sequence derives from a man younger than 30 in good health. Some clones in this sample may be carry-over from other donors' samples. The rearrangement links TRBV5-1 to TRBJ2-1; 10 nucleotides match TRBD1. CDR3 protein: CASSPGTGALDEQFF. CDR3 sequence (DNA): TGCGCCAGCAGCCCGGGGACAGGGGCCCTCGATGAGCAGTTCTTC. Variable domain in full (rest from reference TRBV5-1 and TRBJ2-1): KAGVTQTPRYLIKTRGQQVTLSCSPISGHRSVSWYQQTPGQGLQFLFEYFSETQRNKGNFPGRFSGRQFSNSRSEMNVSTLELGDSALYLCASSPGTGALDEQFFGPGTRLTVL.